This TCR beta chain came from a study of blood T cells in healthy people across ages (dated by TCRdb to between 2015 and 2017). About the full investigation: In model experiments, template switching captured about one uniquely barcoded TCR beta cDNA molecule for every two T cells. To track age-related changes in TCR beta repertoire diversity, the study relied on deep sequencing normalized with unique cDNA molecular identifiers. Using the same blood draw, the study looked at two additional independent replicas of 1 million unique cDNA reads for two donors, one aged 18 to 30 and the other aged 80 or older. Donors were grouped into four age groups: young (average roughly 17 years), middle-aged (around 39), aged (around 62) and long-lived (just over 80). Beyond this particular receptor, the publication reports: As age increased, observed TCR beta diversity per million T cells dropped in a roughly linear way, and a significant reduction was already evident by age 40. Because donor CMV infection status was unknown, age-related changes in expanded clonotypes were potentially confounded. Since profiling was done on bulk unsorted PBMCs, naive and antigen-experienced compartments could not be conclusively compared. Compared with the aged group, the long-lived group had more naive CD4+ T cells, fewer expanded clones and increased TCR diversity, a pattern suggesting age selection. Estimates of total diversity based on one million sequenced T cells were regarded as lower bounds and as underestimates. A strong correlation was found between observed TCR beta diversity and the percentage of naive T cells measured by flow cytometry.

The library was built by means of 5' RACE. TCRdb lists the instrument as Illumina HiSeq 2500. A second about 7 to 11 cycle PCR used a sample-barcoded 5' primer and a J-beta primer mix. A template-switch 5' adaptor carrying 12 random nucleotides introduced a unique molecular identifier onto each TCR beta cDNA molecule. Each sample yielded at least 2.5 million CDR3-containing paired-end reads. First-strand cDNA was synthesized from all RNA with the Mint cDNA synthesis kit, primed by a TRBC-specific oligonucleotide. All cDNA was treated with uracil-DNA glycosylase and then went through a first 18-cycle PCR with the universal primers M1SS and BC2_uni_R. Per the source publication's procedure: For normalization, 1 million high-quality reads were randomly selected from each sample, with every read carrying a distinct molecular identifier. Instead of being binned into consensus sequences, reads that shared molecular identifiers were thrown out. MiTCR, with a Q25 quality threshold and the strictest error-elimination algorithm, was used for CDR3 identification, clonotype clustering and error correction. A nonparametric unseen species model with Euler transformation was used to estimate a lower bound on total TCR beta diversity. The public reads were quality trimmed at Q25 with fastp and then assembled into clones with MiXCR by TCRdb, keeping productive beta chains. Every distinct CDR3 protein forms one entry, paired with its most common genes and DNA. The V and J calls, along with clone size, are taken from TCRdb and not from the paper's own processing. Within this sample are approximately 780,000 distinct CDR3 sequences, with around 24% of them counted one time only. 3% of the sample goes to the ten largest clones.

The approximately 39 donors, aged about 6 to 95 years, were systemically healthy Caucasian individuals from Russia. Around 10 milliliters of peripheral blood were collected from each donor into EDTA-treated Vacutainer tubes. PBMCs were isolated by Ficoll-Paque density-gradient centrifugation, with at least 7 million obtained per sample. Total RNA was extracted from PBMCs with Trizol reagent, with at least 5.5 micrograms obtained per sample. The percentages of naive CD45RAhigh/CD27high T cells were determined by flow cytometry on a PBMC aliquot from every donor. According to the germline V gene, CDR1 reads SGHVS and CDR2 reads FNYEAQ. The CDR3, from cysteine to phenylalanine, totals 16 residues. Only the CDR3 part of the read is kept: 48 bases, read in frame from the first base. V is reduced by 4 bases and J by 0 bases, leaving a spacing of 12 bases between them. Notes on this clonotype: There is no known antigen for this receptor. Per-nucleotide qualities are absent, and no much larger clonotype sits a single base away.

This same sample was also part of a study on T cells of mothers and their children. As the second paper documents: Nine systemically healthy Caucasian individuals, comprising three mothers and their six children, were included as donors. cDNA synthesis consumed the entire amount of extracted RNA, loaded at around 1.4 ug RNA in each 15 ul reaction. In the second PCR, the M1S primer added sample barcodes and 2-4 random nucleotides. Over 10 million TCR beta CDR3 reads came from each mother, compared with around 3 million reads from each child. TCR recombination output is similarly shaped by thymic selection in related and unrelated pairs, with a minor effect exerted by inherited differences. Normalized repertoire overlap was always found to be slightly, but never significantly, higher in related mother-child pairs than in unrelated mother-child pairs. No persistent microchimeric T cell clones were detected, at a sensitivity of approximately 100 clones per million clonotypes. In the study, deep NGS was used to compare the TCR beta repertoires of mothers and children, and features distinguishing related mother-child pairs from unrelated individuals were sought. On average, the children were roughly 10 +/- 4 years old, while the mothers were 40 +/- 4 years old. Libraries were sequenced on Illumina HiSeq 2000 with 100+100 nt paired-end reads after adapter ligation with NEBNext reagents. Mother and child libraries were prepared a month apart and sequenced in separate runs to prevent cross-contamination. For each donor, somewhere between roughly 450,000 and 2,100,000 distinct TCR beta clonotypes were identified. Naive TCR beta clonotypes were estimated from low-frequency clonotypes matched to each donor's FACS-determined naive share, without sorting.

Sequencing was performed on blood. The V and J genes are TRBV7-6 and TRBJ2-2, and perhaps TRBD1 as D gene, on 6 matching bases. The sequence came from a boy younger than 18 in good health. The DNA sequence is given as TGTGCCAGCAGCTCGAACAGGGAAACGAACACCGGGGAGCTGTTTTTT. It is translated as CASSSNRETNTGELFF.